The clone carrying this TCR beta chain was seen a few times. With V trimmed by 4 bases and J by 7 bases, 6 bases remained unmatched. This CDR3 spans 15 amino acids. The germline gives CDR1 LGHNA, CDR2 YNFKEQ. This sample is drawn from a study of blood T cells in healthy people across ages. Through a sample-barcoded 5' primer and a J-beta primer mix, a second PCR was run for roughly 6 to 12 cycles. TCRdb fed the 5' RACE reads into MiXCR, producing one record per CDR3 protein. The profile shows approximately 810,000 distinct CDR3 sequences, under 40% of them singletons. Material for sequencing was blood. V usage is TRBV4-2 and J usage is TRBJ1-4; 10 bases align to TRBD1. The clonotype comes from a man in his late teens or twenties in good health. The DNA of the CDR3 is TGTGCCAGCAGCCTCACTAGGGACAGGGGTGAAAAACTGTTTTTT. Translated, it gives CASSLTRDRGEKLFF.